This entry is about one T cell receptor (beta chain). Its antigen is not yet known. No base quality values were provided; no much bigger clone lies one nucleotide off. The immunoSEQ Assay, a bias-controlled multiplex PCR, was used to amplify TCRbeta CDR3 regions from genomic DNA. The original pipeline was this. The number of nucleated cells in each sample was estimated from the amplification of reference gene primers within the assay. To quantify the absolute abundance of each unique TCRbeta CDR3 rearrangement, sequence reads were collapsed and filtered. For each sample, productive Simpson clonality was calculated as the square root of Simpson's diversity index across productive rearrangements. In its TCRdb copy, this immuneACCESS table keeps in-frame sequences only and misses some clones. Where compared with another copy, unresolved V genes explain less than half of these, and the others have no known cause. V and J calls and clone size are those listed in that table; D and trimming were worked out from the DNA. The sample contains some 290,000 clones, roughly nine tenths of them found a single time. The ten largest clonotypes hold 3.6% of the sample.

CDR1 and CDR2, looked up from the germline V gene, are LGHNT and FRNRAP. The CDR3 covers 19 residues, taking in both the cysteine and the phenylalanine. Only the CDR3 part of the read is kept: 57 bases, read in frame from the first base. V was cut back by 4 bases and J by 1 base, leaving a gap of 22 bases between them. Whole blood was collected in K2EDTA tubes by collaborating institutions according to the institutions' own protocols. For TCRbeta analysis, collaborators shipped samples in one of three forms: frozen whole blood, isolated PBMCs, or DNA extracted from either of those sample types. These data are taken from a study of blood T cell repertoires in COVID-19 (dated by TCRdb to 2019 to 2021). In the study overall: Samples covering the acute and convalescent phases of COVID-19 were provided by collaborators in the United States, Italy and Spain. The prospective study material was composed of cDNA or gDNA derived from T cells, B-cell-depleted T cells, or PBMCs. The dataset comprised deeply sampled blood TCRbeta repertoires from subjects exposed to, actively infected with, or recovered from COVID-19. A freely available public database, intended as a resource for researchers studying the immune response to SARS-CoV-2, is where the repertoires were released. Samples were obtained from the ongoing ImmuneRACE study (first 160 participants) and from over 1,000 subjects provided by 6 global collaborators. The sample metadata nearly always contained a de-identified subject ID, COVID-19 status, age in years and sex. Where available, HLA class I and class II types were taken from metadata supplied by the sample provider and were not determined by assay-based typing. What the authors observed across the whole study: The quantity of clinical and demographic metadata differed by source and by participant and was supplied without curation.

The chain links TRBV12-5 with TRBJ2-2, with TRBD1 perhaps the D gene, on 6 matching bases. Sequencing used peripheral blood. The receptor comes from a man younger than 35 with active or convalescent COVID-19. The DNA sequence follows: TGTGCTAGTGGTTCCCCCAGGGACATATCATCCTGGAACACCGGGGAGCTGTTTTTT. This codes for CASGSPRDISSWNTGELFF.